Reported below is one TCR beta chain. Its target is not known. These data belong to a study of post-analysis software for immune sequencing data. Study-level points and caveats: Under F measure analysis, samples from one preparation batch co-clustered strongly. Compared with controls, patients had more of about 5 TRBV segments, including TRBV5-6, TRBV5-1 and TRBV20-1.

The CDR3 covers 14 residues. From germline, CDR1 is DFQATT and CDR2 SNEGSKA (reference sequence). V was clipped by 2 bases and J by 2 bases, with 10 bases between them. The TCR beta cDNA libraries carried unique molecular identifiers. TCRdb re-called the PCR reads with MiXCR, one entry per CDR3 protein. The sample lists approximately 150,000 distinct CDR3 sequences, about 32% occurring once. This TCR derives from a girl aged 5-17 years with multiple sclerosis. V gene TRBV20-1 combines with J gene TRBJ1-5; tentatively, D is TRBD1 (5 bases). Sequenced sample: blood. Written as DNA, the CDR3 is TGCAGTGCTAGAATCCCGGGGGGCAATCAGCCCCAGCATTTT. It codes for CSARIPGGNQPQHF.